This TCR beta chain was recorded in a study of OX40 agonist ivuxolimab in advanced cancers. Turning to the study itself: Dosing consisted of intravenous ivuxolimab at 0.01 to 10 mg/kg every 2 weeks. Findings of the study overall: Some of the lowest clonal expansion was seen in partial responders at 0.1-3.0 mg/kg.

As regards this clone: The antigen is not known.

Using immunoSEQ multiplex PCR, the repertoire was profiled, and TCRdb retains in-frame clones only, with some absent. The table includes 65,000 to 75,000 clones, 82% detected once. At baseline, cycle 4 day 1, and cycle 7 day 1, blood was sampled. V shed 6 bases and J 6 bases; nucleotides not matched to a gene: 1. CDR3 length: 13 amino acids. CDR1 MGHDK and CDR2 SYGVNS come from the germline V gene. The chain has TRBV25-1 and TRBJ1-4, with 10 bases fitting TRBD1. The sequencing used CD4+ or CD8+ T cells sorted from blood, collected in a trial of the OX40 agonist ivuxolimab. The origin of this receptor is an adult with an advanced solid tumor such as melanoma, head and neck, liver or kidney cancer. CDR3 loop: CASRDRGDEKLFF. CDR3 bases: TGTGCCAGCAGGGACAGGGGGGATGAAAAACTGTTTTTT.